A single sample gave rise to the 10 T cell receptor beta chains below, sequenced in a study of identical twins. TCRdb reprocessed the 5' RACE reads with MiXCR, giving one entry per CDR3 protein. The table records around 240,000 distinct CDR3 sequences, about 7.3% of them present only once. These data were also reused for a study on yellow fever vaccine responses in identical twins.

Sample: memory (CD45RO+) T cells sorted from blood. The source of these receptors is a woman between 18 and 29 years old in good health.

The table lists this clonotype with many counts. The chain employs TRBV20-1 and TRBJ2-5; 10 bases agree with TRBD2. Trimming at V came to 6 bases and at J to 4 bases, leaving 8 bases not matched to a gene. CDR3 size: 14 residues. Germline V lookup: CDR1 DFQATT, CDR2 SNEGSKA (reference sequence). The CDR3: CSARMGLATETQYF. CDR3 sequence (DNA): TGCAGTGCGAGGATGGGACTAGCGACAGAGACCCAGTACTTC.

The chain couples TRBV12-3 or TRBV12-4 to TRBJ1-2, with 7 nucleotides matching TRBD1. This CDR3 has 14 residues. V shed 7 bases, J shed 6 bases, and the junction held 11 bases outside the gene matches. The CDR3 region is CASKPMTGLHGYTF. The DNA of the CDR3 is TGTGCCAGCAAACCGATGACAGGGCTTCATGGCTACACCTTC.

There are many counts of this clonotype. The genes are TRBV3-1 and TRBJ2-2, with TRBD1 matching 7 bases. The CDR3 runs 15 residues. Germline CDR1 LGHDT, CDR2 YNNKEL (reference sequence). V lost 3 bases, J lost 0 bases, and 1 base stayed unmatched. CDR3 DNA sequence: TGTGCCAGCAGCCAGACAGGGTCGAACACCGGGGAGCTGTTTTTT. It is translated as CASSQTGSNTGELFF.

This clonotype was observed a few times. This chain links TRBV7-3 with TRBJ2-2; 11 bases line up with TRBD1. Germline CDR1 and CDR2: SGHTA and FQGTGA. V dropped 6 bases and J dropped 7; count of bases not matched to a gene: 4. The CDR3 runs 14 residues. The CDR3 protein is CASSPGTGGGELFF. The CDR3 nucleotides read TGTGCCAGCAGTCCCGGGACAGGGGGCGGGGAGCTGTTTTTT.

This clonotype came up many times. The CDR3 loop reads CATSDPQGISSTDTQYF. The CDR3 DNA is TGTGCCACCAGTGATCCCCAGGGAATATCGAGCACAGATACGCAGTATTTT. J is TRBJ2-3 and V is TRBV24-1; TRBD1 might be the D (5 bases). Trimming took off 3 bases at V and 0 bases at J, with 15 bases between the two ends. CDR3 length: 17 amino acids. From germline, CDR1 is KGHDR and CDR2 SFDVKD.

The J gene is TRBJ2-7, the V gene TRBV12-3 or TRBV12-4; 9 positions match TRBD1. The CDR3 consists of 15 residues. J gave up 4 bases and V 5 bases, and 9 bases lay outside the gene matches. Here the CDR3 reads CASSARQGESYEQYF. The CDR3 DNA is TGTGCCAGCAGTGCCCGACAGGGGGAATCTTACGAGCAGTACTTC.

Ten or more counts support this clonotype. The chain combines TRBV15 with TRBJ2-1; TRBD2 aligns across 13 bases. Looked up from germline, CDR1 is LNHNV and CDR2 is YYDKDF (reference sequence). V lost 4 bases and J lost 10; bases outside the gene matches: 4. The CDR3 runs to 14 residues. The CDR3 DNA follows: TGTGCCACCAGCATGGGGACTAGCGGGAACGAGCAGTTCTTC. Translating it yields CATSMGTSGNEQFF. Full variable domain (missing parts from reference TRBV15 and TRBJ2-1): DAMVIQNPRYQVTQFGKPVTLSCSQTLNHNVMYWYQQKSSQAPKLLFHYYDKDFNNEADTPDNFQSRRPNTSFCFLDIRSPGLGDTAMYLCATSMGTSGNEQFFGPGTRLTVL.

This clonotype was observed at least ten times. This chain links TRBV29-1 with TRBJ2-5, with D maybe TRBD2 (5 bases). V dropped 3 bases and J dropped 6 bases, with 8 bases sitting between them. There are 11 residues in the CDR3. CDR1 and CDR2 (germline): SQVTM, ANQGSEA. The CDR3 DNA is TGCAGCGTTGAGACCGGGAAGACCCAGTACTTC. Protein sequence: CSVETGKTQYF. Combining the CDR3 with reference TRBV29-1 and TRBJ2-5 gives the whole variable domain SAVISQKPSRDICQRGTSLTIQCQVDSQVTMMFWYRQQPGQSLTLIATANQGSEATYESGFVIDKFPISRPNLTFSTLTVSNMSPEDSSIYLCSVETGKTQYFGPGTRLLVL.

The table lists this clonotype with many counts. The chain links TRBV7-9 to TRBJ2-7, with TRBD1 as a possible D gene (6 bases). Germline CDR1 SEHNR, CDR2 FQNEAQ (reference sequence). The CDR3 consists of 15 residues. The V end was cut by 1 base, the J end by 2 bases, with 12 bases between. CDR3 DNA sequence: TGTGCCAGCAGCTTAGAGGGGGTGGGGACCTACGAGCAGTACTTC. Its protein product is CASSLEGVGTYEQYF.

The table lists this clonotype with a few counts. The chain is built from TRBV20-1 and TRBJ1-6; no reliable D call. The CDR3 has 10 amino acids. V gave up 7 bases and J gave up 14 bases, with 12 bases separating them. Germline CDR1 reads DFQATT; CDR2 reads SNEGSKA (reference sequence). Written as DNA, the CDR3 is TGCAGTGTCGCAGGTGGCACCCTCCACTTT. Its translation: CSVAGGTLHF.